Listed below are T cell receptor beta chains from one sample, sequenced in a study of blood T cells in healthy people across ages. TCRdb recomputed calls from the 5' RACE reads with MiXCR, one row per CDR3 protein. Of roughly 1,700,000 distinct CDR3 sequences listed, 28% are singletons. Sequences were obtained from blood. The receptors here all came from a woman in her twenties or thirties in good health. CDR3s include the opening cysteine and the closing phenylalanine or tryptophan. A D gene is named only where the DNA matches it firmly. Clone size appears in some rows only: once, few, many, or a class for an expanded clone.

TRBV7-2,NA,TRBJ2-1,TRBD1,TGTGCCAGCAGACGGACAGGGGTGGTGGGTGAGCAGTTCTTC,CASRRTGVVGEQFF
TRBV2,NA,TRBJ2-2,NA,TGTGCCAGCAGTGAGGAGGGACAGTACACCGGGGAGCTGTTTTTT,CASSEEGQYTGELFF
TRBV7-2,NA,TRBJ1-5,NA,TGTGCCAGCAACTTTGATGGGGGTGGCAATCAGCCCCAGCATTTT,CASNFDGGGNQPQHF
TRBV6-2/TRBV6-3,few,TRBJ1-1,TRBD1,TGTGCCAGCACTGGTCAGGGGGGAAGTGAAGCTTTCTTT,CASTGQGGSEAFF
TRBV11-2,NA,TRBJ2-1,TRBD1,TGTGCCAGCAGCCTCGACAGGGTCCTGGGTAATGAGCAGTTCTTC,CASSLDRVLGNEQFF
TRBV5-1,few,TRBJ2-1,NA,TGCGCCAGCAACCGGTTAGGGGGACCAGACAATGAGCAGTTCTTC,CASNRLGGPDNEQFF
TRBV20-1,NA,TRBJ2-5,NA,TGCAGTGTTTCGGGACGGCAAGAGACCCAGTACTTC,CSVSGRQETQYF
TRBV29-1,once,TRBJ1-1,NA,TGCAGCGCTGACGACGGACGGCCGAACACTGAAGCTTTCTTT,CSADDGRPNTEAFF
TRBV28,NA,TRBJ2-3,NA,TGTGCCAGCAGTTTAATAGTGGATACGCAGTATTTT,CASSLIVDTQYF
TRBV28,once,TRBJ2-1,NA,TGTGCCAGCAGTTTACAGGGCCTTGGGACCCAGTTCTTC,CASSLQGLGTQFF
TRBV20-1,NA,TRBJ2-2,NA,TGCAGTGCTAGAGATCTTGGCGGGACCGGAACCGGGGAGCTGTTTTTT,CSARDLGGTGTGELFF
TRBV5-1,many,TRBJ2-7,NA,TGCGCCAGCAGCTTGGCGGCTAACTACGAGCAGTACTTC,CASSLAANYEQYF
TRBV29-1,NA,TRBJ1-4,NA,TGCAGCTTCCGGACAGCCGAAAAACTGTTTTTT,CSFRTAEKLFF
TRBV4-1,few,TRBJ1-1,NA,TGCGCCAGCAGCCGGGCAGGAGGGAACACTGAAGCTTTCTTT,CASSRAGGNTEAFF
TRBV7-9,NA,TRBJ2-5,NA,TGTGCCAGCAGTCAATACCTAGCCTCAGGGAATGAGCAGTACTTC,CASSQYLASGNEQYF
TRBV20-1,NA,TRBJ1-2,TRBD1,TGCAGTGCTAGACCCCTGACAGGGGCGTATGGCTACACCTTC,CSARPLTGAYGYTF
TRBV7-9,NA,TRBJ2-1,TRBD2,TGTACCAGCAGCTTGACTAGCGGGGGAAGCAATGAGCAGTTCTTC,CTSSLTSGGSNEQFF
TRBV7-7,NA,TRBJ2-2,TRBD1,TGTGCCAGCAGCGCCTATGGACAGGCGAACACCGGGGAGCTGTTTTTT,CASSAYGQANTGELFF
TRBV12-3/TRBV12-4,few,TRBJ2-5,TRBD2,TGTGCCAGCGGCCCCACTAGCGGGGGGGTCCAAGAGACCCAGTACTTC,CASGPTSGGVQETQYF
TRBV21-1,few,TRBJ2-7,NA,TGTGCCAGCAGCCCAGCAGGGAGTATTCCCTACGAGCAGTACTTC,CASSPAGSIPYEQYF
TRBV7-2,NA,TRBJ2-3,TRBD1,TGTGCCAGCAGCTGGCAGGGGGATGCTACGCAGTATTTT,CASSWQGDATQYF
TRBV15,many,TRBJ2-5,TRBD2,TGTGCCACCAGCAGTATAACTAGCGGGCTAGAGACCCAGTACTTC,CATSSITSGLETQYF
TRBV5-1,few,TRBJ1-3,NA,TGCGCCAGCAGCTTGGCCGCAGGACCTGGAAACACCATATATTTT,CASSLAAGPGNTIYF
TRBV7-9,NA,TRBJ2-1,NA,TGTGCCAGCAGCACGAGTTACAGAGGAATCCACAATGAGCAGTTCTTC,CASSTSYRGIHNEQFF
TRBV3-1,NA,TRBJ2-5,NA,TGTGCCAGCAGCCAGGGGACATCGCATTGGCAGTACTTC,CASSQGTSHWQYF
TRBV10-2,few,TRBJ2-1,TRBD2,TGCGCCAGCAGCTCGGGGGGGATTTATGAGCAGTTCTTC,CASSSGGIYEQFF